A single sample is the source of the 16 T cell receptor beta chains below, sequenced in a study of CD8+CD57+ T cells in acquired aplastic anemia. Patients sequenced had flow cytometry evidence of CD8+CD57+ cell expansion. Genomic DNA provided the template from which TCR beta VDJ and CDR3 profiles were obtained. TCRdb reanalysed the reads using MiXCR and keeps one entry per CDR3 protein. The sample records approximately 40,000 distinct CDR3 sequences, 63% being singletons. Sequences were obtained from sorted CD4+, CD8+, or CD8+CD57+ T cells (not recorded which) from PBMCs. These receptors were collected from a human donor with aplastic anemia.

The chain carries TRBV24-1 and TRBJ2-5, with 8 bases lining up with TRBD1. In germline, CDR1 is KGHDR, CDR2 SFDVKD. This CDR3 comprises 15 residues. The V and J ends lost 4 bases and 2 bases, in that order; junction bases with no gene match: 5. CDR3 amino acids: CATSEGTGGQETQYF. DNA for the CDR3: TGTGCCACCAGTGAGGGGACAGGAGGACAAGAGACCCAGTACTTC.

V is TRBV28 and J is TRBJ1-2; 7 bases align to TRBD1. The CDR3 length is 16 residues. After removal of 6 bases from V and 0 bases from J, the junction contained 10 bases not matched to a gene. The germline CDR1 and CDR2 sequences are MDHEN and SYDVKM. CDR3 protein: CASRSARQGANYGYTF. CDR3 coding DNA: TGTGCCAGCAGGTCCGCTAGGCAGGGGGCTAACTATGGCTACACCTTC.

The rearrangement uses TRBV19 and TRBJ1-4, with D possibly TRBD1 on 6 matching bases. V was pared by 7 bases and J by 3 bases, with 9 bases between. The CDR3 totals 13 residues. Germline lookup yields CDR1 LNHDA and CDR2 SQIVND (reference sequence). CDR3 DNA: TGTGCCAGTAACACAGGGCCTAATGAAAAACTGTTTTTT. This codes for CASNTGPNEKLFF.

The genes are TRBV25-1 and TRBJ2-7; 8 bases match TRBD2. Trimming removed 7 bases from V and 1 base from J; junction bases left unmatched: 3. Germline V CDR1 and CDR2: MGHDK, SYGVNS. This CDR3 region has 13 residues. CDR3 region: CASKGGRSYEQYF. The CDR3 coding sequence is TGTGCCAGCAAGGGCGGGAGGTCCTACGAGCAGTACTTC.

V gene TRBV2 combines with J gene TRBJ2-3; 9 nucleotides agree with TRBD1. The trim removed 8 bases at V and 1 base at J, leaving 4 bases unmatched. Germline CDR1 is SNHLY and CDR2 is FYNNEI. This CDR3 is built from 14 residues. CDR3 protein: CASGDRDGTDTQYF. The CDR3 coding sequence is TGTGCCAGCGGGGACAGGGACGGCACAGATACGCAGTATTTT. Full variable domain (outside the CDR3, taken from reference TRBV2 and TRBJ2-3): EPEVTQTPSHQVTQMGQEVILRCVPISNHLYFYWYRQILGQKVEFLVSFYNNEISEKSEIFDDQFSVERPDGSNFTLKIRSTKLEDSAMYFCASGDRDGTDTQYFGPGTRLTVL.

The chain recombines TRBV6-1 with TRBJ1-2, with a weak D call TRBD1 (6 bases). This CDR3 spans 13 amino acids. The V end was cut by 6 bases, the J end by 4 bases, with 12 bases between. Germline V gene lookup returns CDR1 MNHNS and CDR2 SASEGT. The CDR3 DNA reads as TGTGCCAGCAGAGGACAGCCCCTCTATGGCTACACCTTC. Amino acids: CASRGQPLYGYTF.

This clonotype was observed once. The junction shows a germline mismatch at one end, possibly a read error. This chain's CDR3 is CATSRDLEFSGNTIHF. The CDR3 DNA is TGTGCCACCAGCAGAGATTTAGAGTTCTCTGGAAACACAATACATTTT. The genes are TRBV15 and TRBJ1-3; D remains ambiguous. The germline gives CDR1 LNHNV, CDR2 YYDKDF (reference sequence). The CDR3 consists of 16 residues.

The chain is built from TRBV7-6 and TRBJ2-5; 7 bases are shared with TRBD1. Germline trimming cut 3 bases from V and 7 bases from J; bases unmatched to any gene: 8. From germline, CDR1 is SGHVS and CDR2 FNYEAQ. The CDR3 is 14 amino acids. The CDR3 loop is CASSLRQGYVTQYF. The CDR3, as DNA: TGTGCCAGCAGCTTGCGACAGGGCTACGTGACCCAGTACTTC.

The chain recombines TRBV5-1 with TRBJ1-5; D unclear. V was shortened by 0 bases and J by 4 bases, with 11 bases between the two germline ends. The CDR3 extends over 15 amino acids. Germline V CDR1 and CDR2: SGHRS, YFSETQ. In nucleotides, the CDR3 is TGCGCCAGCAGCTTGGATGGTCAGAAGAATCAGCCCCAGCATTTT. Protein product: CASSLDGQKNQPQHF. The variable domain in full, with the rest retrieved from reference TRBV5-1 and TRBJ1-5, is KAGVTQTPRYLIKTRGQQVTLSCSPISGHRSVSWYQQTPGQGLQFLFEYFSETQRNKGNFPGRFSGRQFSNSRSEMNVSTLELGDSALYLCASSLDGQKNQPQHFGDGTRLSIL.

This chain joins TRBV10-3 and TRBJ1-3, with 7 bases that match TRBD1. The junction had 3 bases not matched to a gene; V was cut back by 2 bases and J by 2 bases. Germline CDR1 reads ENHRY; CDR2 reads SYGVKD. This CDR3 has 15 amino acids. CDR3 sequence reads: CAISEQGVTGNTIYF. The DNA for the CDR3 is TGTGCCATCAGTGAGCAGGGGGTTACTGGAAACACCATATATTTT.

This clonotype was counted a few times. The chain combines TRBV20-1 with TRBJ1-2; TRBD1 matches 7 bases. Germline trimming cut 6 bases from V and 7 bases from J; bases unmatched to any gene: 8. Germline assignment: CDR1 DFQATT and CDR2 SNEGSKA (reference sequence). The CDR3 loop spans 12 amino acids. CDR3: CSAEGGLVGYTF. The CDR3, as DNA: TGCAGTGCAGAAGGGGGCTTGGTTGGCTACACCTTC.

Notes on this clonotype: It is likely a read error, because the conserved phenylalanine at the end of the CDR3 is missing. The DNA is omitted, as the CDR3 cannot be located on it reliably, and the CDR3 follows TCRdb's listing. The CDR3 loop reads CAISESGGYEKYS. V usage is TRBV10-3 and J usage is TRBJ2-7; the table gives TRBD1 as D, unverified against the DNA. The CDR3 has 13 residues if both end residues are counted. Germline V gene sequence: CDR1 ENHRY, CDR2 SYGVKD.

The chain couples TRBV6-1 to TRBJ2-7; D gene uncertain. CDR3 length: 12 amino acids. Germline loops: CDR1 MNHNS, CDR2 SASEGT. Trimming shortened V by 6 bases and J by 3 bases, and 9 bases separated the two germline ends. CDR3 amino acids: CASSQRYYEQYF. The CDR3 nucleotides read TGTGCCAGCAGCCAACGATACTACGAGCAGTACTTC.

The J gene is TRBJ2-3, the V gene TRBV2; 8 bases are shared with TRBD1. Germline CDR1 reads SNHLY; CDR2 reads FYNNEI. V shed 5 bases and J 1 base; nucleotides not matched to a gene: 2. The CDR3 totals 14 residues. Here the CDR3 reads CASSLDRGTDTQYF. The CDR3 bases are TGTGCCAGCAGTTTGGACAGGGGCACAGATACGCAGTATTTT.

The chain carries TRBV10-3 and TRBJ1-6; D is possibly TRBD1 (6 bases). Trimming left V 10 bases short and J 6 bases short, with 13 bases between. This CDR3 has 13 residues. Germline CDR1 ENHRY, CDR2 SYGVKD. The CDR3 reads CATQDRLNSPLHF. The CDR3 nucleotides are TGTGCCACCCAAGACAGGCTTAATTCACCCCTCCACTTT.

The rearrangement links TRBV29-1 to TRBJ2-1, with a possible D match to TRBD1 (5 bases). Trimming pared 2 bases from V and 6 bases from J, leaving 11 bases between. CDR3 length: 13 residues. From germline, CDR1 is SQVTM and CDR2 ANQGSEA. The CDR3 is CSVEQGRSNEQFF. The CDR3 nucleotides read TGCAGCGTTGAACAGGGTAGGAGCAATGAGCAGTTCTTC.